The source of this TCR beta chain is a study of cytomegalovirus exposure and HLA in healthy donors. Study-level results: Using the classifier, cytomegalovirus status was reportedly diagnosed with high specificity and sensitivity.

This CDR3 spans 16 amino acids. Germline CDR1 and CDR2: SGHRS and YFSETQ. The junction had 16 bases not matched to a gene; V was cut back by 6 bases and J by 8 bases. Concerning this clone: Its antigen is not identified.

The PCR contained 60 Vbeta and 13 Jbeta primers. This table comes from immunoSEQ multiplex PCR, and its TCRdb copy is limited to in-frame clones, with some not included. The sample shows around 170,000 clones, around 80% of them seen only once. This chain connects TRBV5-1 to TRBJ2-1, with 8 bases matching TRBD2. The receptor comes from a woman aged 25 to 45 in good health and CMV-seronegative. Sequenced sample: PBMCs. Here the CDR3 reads CASNTGGRNTIDEQFF. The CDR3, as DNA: TGCGCCAGCAACACGGGGGGGCGGAATACAATCGATGAGCAGTTCTTC.